One and the same sample provided the 25 T cell receptor beta chains below, sequenced in a study of T cells after yellow fever vaccination. TCRdb used MiXCR to reprocess the 5' RACE reads, holding one entry per CDR3 protein. The profile shows approximately 330,000 distinct CDR3 sequences, under 15% of them singletons. The sequences come from CD4+ T cells sorted from PBMCs, collected 15 days after the yellow fever booster vaccination. The receptors shown here come from a man aged 18 to 29 who received the YFV17D yellow fever vaccine.

This sequence joins TRBV18 and TRBJ1-5; D may be TRBD1 (6 bases). Trimming shortened V by 3 bases and J by 5 bases, and 11 bases separated the two germline ends. CDR1 and CDR2 from the germline V gene are KGHSH and LQKENI. The CDR3 sequence is 14 residues long. In nucleotides, the CDR3 is TGTGCCAGCTCACCGAAGGGGGGGGATCAGCCCCAGCATTTT. This gives the protein CASSPKGGDQPQHF.

This clonotype was picked up many times. V gene TRBV29-1 combines with J gene TRBJ2-3, with 8 bases identical to TRBD1. Germline CDR1 SQVTM, CDR2 ANQGSEA. The V segment lost 7 bases and the J segment 1 base; nucleotides outside the gene matches: 7. The CDR3 length is 14 residues. The CDR3 nucleotides are TGCAGCGCCACCTCAGGGGGCGGCACAGATACGCAGTATTTT. It codes for CSATSGGGTDTQYF.

This clonotype appeared a single time. J is TRBJ1-1 and V is TRBV18; D call uncertain. Germline V lookup: CDR1 KGHSH, CDR2 LQKENI. The CDR3 is 13 residues long. Deletions cut 1 base from V and 0 bases from J, with 3 bases between. The CDR3 region is CASSPHVNTEAFF. The CDR3 bases are TGTGCCAGCTCACCACATGTGAACACTGAAGCTTTCTTT.

V usage is TRBV14 and J usage is TRBJ2-5; D not certain. Germline V CDR1 and CDR2: SGHDN, FVKESK. This CDR3 comprises 13 residues. Trimming cost V 3 bases and J 4 bases, with 9 bases left between them. The CDR3 coding sequence is TGTGCCAGCAGCCAGCCTGGAATAGAGACCCAGTACTTC. As protein: CASSQPGIETQYF.

Ten or more counts support this clonotype. The J gene is TRBJ1-1, the V gene TRBV7-9; D is undetermined. V was clipped by 0 bases and J by 3 bases, with 5 bases between them. The CDR3 runs to 13 residues. CDR1 and CDR2 (germline): SEHNR, FQNEAQ (reference sequence). The CDR3 nucleotides are TGTGCCAGCAGCTTAGCACCGGACACTGAAGCTTTCTTT. Translation gives CASSLAPDTEAFF.

This sequence joins TRBV7-9 and TRBJ1-2; TRBD1 matches at 7 bases. The CDR3 runs 14 residues. Trimming cost V 7 bases and J 2 bases; bases outside gene matches: 7. In germline, CDR1 is SEHNR, CDR2 FQNEAQ (reference sequence). The CDR3 nucleotides read TGTGCCAGCAACCGTATACAGGGGAACTATGGCTACACCTTC. Translating gives CASNRIQGNYGYTF.

At least ten counts were recorded for this clonotype. The CDR3 reads CSAGAGGPYEQYV. DNA of the CDR3: TGCAGTGCTGGGGCGGGAGGTCCCTACGAGCAGTACGTC. The J gene is TRBJ2-7, the V gene TRBV20-1, with 8 bases aligning to TRBD2. This CDR3 contains 13 residues. V lost 5 bases and J lost 2; bases outside the gene matches: 5. The germline V gene has CDR1 DFQATT and CDR2 SNEGSKA (reference sequence).

J is TRBJ1-1 and V is TRBV20-1; unclear D gene. The V end lost 7 bases, the J end lost 4 bases, and 16 bases lay between the germline ends. The V gene's germline CDR1 is DFQATT and CDR2 SNEGSKA (reference sequence). This CDR3 contains 13 residues. CDR3 residues: CSVRPPRGTEAFF. DNA of the CDR3: TGCAGTGTCCGGCCGCCCCGGGGCACTGAAGCTTTCTTT.

A few counts support this clonotype. This chain uses TRBV6-6 with TRBJ1-2, with TRBD1 matching over 8 bases. J gave up 7 bases and V 4 bases, and 14 bases lay outside the gene matches. The CDR3 extends over 16 amino acids. Germline V gene sequence: CDR1 MNHNY, CDR2 SVGAGI (reference sequence). The CDR3 spells CASSFNRDRKLGGYTF. The CDR3 region has the DNA TGTGCCAGCAGTTTCAACCGGGACAGGAAGTTAGGTGGCTACACCTTC.

J is TRBJ2-7 and V is TRBV20-1; perhaps TRBD1 as D (6 bases). The CDR3 has 14 amino acids. Trimming left V 4 bases short and J 5 bases short, with 18 bases between. Germline values: CDR1 DFQATT, CDR2 SNEGSKA (reference sequence). The CDR3 coding sequence is TGCAGTGCTACGGGGACACCCGCAGCCCACGAGCAGTACTTC. Translation: CSATGTPAAHEQYF.

V gene TRBV6-5 combines with J gene TRBJ2-3, with TRBD2 as a possible D gene (6 bases). V gave up 2 bases and J gave up 3 bases, with 12 bases separating them. The CDR3 extends over 15 amino acids. From germline, CDR1 is MNHEY and CDR2 SVGAGI. The CDR3: CASSYGGRETDTQYF. The DNA of the CDR3 is TGTGCCAGCAGTTACGGGGGTCGGGAGACAGATACGCAGTATTTT.

This clonotype came up a few times. This sequence joins TRBV12-3 or TRBV12-4 and TRBJ1-6; D unresolved. The CDR3 consists of 18 residues. The V and J ends lost 1 base and 7 bases respectively, with 20 bases between them. The chain's CDR3 is CASSLGGSGHPLNSPLHF. Here the CDR3 DNA reads TGTGCCAGCAGTTTAGGGGGTTCAGGCCATCCCCTAAATTCACCCCTCCACTTT.

V gene TRBV7-9 combines with J gene TRBJ2-1; a weak D match, TRBD2 (6 bases). Between the trimmed V and J ends, which lost 4 bases and 5 bases, there was a span of 9 bases. Germline CDR1 and CDR2: SEHNR and FQNEAQ (reference sequence). This CDR3 comprises 13 residues. The CDR3 nucleotides are TGTGCCAGCAGCTATTCGGGGGACAATGAGCAGTTCTTC. This sequence encodes CASSYSGDNEQFF.

The table lists this clonotype with a few counts. This sequence joins TRBV4-3 and TRBJ1-4; weak D call: TRBD1 (6 bases). With 1 base removed from V and 8 bases from J, the gap between germline ends came to 11 bases. CDR3 length: 14 amino acids. CDR1 LGHNA and CDR2 YSLEER come from the germline V gene. This CDR3 reads CASSQGGTREKLFF. CDR3 coding DNA: TGCGCCAGCAGCCAAGGAGGGACACGCGAAAAACTGTTTTTT.

The rearrangement joins TRBV6-6 to TRBJ1-3; no definite D call. The CDR3 covers 15 residues. V was pared by 4 bases and J by 0 bases, with 10 bases between. Germline loops: CDR1 MNHNY, CDR2 SVGAGI (reference sequence). This CDR3 reads CASSLMRVSGNTIYF. The DNA for the CDR3 is TGTGCCAGCAGTTTGATGAGGGTCTCTGGAAACACCATATATTTT.

J is TRBJ2-1 and V is TRBV29-1; D is undetermined. CDR3 length equals 12 residues. The germline V and J ends were trimmed by 4 bases and 0 bases, with 4 bases remaining between them. Germline-derived CDR1 and CDR2 are SQVTM and ANQGSEA. CDR3 sequence reads: CSVGISYNEQFF. The CDR3 DNA reads as TGCAGCGTTGGTATCTCCTACAATGAGCAGTTCTTC.

This chain connects TRBV4-3 to TRBJ2-3; weak D call: TRBD2 (6 bases). The germline gives CDR1 LGHNA, CDR2 YSLEER. The CDR3 length is 17 residues. Trimming shortened V by 4 bases and J by 0 bases, and 17 bases separated the two germline ends. The CDR3 sequence: CASSRGTPALSTDTQYF. The DNA for the CDR3 is TGCGCCAGCAGCCGAGGGACTCCCGCTTTAAGCACAGATACGCAGTATTTT.

V usage is TRBV6-6 and J usage is TRBJ1-2, with 7 bases identical to TRBD1. The CDR3 has 12 amino acids. V shed 6 bases, J shed 8 bases, and the junction held 6 bases outside the gene matches. Germline CDR1 and CDR2: MNHNY and SVGAGI (reference sequence). CDR3 residues: CASSTGASGYTF. CDR3 coding DNA: TGTGCCAGCAGCACAGGGGCGAGCGGCTACACCTTC.

This clonotype was recorded many times. V is TRBV27 and J is TRBJ1-6, with TRBD1 as a possible D gene (5 bases). V was shortened by 5 bases and J by 5 bases, with 19 bases between the two germline ends. The CDR3 has 17 amino acids. Germline CDR1 is MNHEY and CDR2 is SMNVEV (reference sequence). CDR3 sequence reads: CASSLTPGTMDNSPLHF. The CDR3 coding sequence is TGTGCCAGCAGTCTAACCCCCGGGACGATGGATAATTCACCCCTCCACTTT.

The chain links TRBV4-3 to TRBJ1-5; D is unclear. V dropped 0 bases and J dropped 7 bases, with 7 bases sitting between them. Germline-derived CDR1 and CDR2 are LGHNA and YSLEER. This CDR3 region has 13 residues. Here the CDR3 reads CASSQERWQPQHF. The CDR3 DNA is TGCGCCAGCAGCCAAGAGCGATGGCAGCCCCAGCATTTT.

The sample holds a few counts of this clonotype. The gene calls are TRBV29-1 and TRBJ1-3, with 8 bases aligning to TRBD1. Per the germline V gene, CDR1 is SQVTM and CDR2 is ANQGSEA. V was pared by 7 bases and J by 4 bases, with 6 bases of the junction left unmatched. The CDR3 has 13 amino acids. The CDR3 spells CSALRGPGNTIYF. In nucleotides, the CDR3 is TGCAGCGCCCTCAGGGGGCCCGGAAACACCATATATTTT.

The chain employs TRBV4-2 and TRBJ1-3, with no clear D. The length of the CDR3 is 15 residues. CDR1 and CDR2 (germline): LGHNA, YNFKEQ. The V end was cut by 0 bases, the J end by 0 bases, with 6 bases between. In DNA form, the CDR3 reads TGTGCCAGCAGCCAAGATACGAGCTCTGGAAACACCATATATTTT. Translation: CASSQDTSSGNTIYF.

The chain combines TRBV6-2 or TRBV6-3 with TRBJ2-7; perhaps TRBD1 as D (6 bases). The germline V gene encodes CDR1 MNHEY and CDR2 SVGEGT. V lost 1 base, J lost 2 bases, and 6 bases lay in between. This CDR3 region has 13 residues. The CDR3 spells CASSYWTAYEQYF. In nucleotides, the CDR3 is TGTGCCAGCAGTTACTGGACAGCCTACGAGCAGTACTTC.

The rearrangement uses TRBV7-2 and TRBJ2-3; possible D gene TRBD2, 5 bases. Germline V gene data show CDR1 as SGHTA and CDR2 as FQGNSA. Trimming removed 3 bases from V and 5 bases from J, with 12 bases in between. This CDR3 has 14 amino acids. CDR3 nucleotides: TGTGCCAGCAGCTTTCTGACTGAGGGAGATACGCAGTATTTT. Translated: CASSFLTEGDTQYF.

This clonotype was detected a few times. The chain uses TRBV5-1 and TRBJ2-3; the D is unclear. Deletions cut 0 bases from V and 3 bases from J, with 8 bases between. Germline CDR1 SGHRS, CDR2 YFSETQ. The CDR3 is made up of 14 amino acids. The CDR3 region has the DNA TGCGCCAGCAGCTTGGGGCAGCAAACAGATACGCAGTATTTT. Translation: CASSLGQQTDTQYF.